Below, 17 T cell receptor beta chains from the same sample are listed, as sequenced in a study of blood T cell repertoires in COVID-19. Libraries were prepared by immunoSEQ multiplex PCR; TCRdb keeps only in-frame clonotypes and omits some of them. In the table there are almost 250,000 clones, roughly 85% of which are singletons. The sequenced material came from PBMCs or T cells enriched from blood (not recorded which). The source is a woman aged 50 to 60 with acute COVID-19.

This sequence joins TRBV7-8 and TRBJ2-5, with 8 bases fitting TRBD1. Germline values: CDR1 SGHVS, CDR2 FQNEAQ. V lost 0 bases, J lost 5 bases, and 5 bases stayed unmatched. This CDR3 contains 15 residues. CDR3 loop: CASSLAPTGVETQYF. The DNA for the CDR3 is TGTGCCAGCAGCTTAGCGCCGACAGGGGTGGAGACCCAGTACTTC.

This chain connects TRBV1 to TRBJ2-5; the table gives TRBD2 as D, unverified against the DNA. TRBV1 is a known pseudogene. The CDR3 is 15 amino acids. CDR3 region: CTSSHRTSGQETQYF. The CDR3 DNA reads as TGCACCAGCAGCCACCGGACTAGCGGGCAAGAGACCCAGTACTTC.

This clone was seen just once. This rearrangement joins TRBV2 to TRBJ2-1, with 9 bases matching TRBD2. Germline V gives CDR1 SNHLY, CDR2 FYNNEI. The V gene end was trimmed by 7 bases and the J gene end by 8 bases; junction bases not matched to a gene: 15. This CDR3 comprises 16 residues. The CDR3 DNA is TGTGCCAGCACTAAGTGGGCTAGCGGGGCCTGGGATGAGCAGTTCTTC. It codes for CASTKWASGAWDEQFF.

The rearrangement joins TRBV29-1 to TRBJ1-2; D may be TRBD1 (6 bases). The CDR3 spans 15 residues. CDR1 and CDR2 (germline): SQVTM, ANQGSEA. Trimming removed 0 bases from V and 7 bases from J, with 18 bases in between. CDR3 bases: TGCAGCGTTGAAGATACCGCTGGGGGCGACGGTGGCTACACCTTC. This gives the protein CSVEDTAGGDGGYTF.

The chain employs TRBV7-9 and TRBJ1-2; tentatively, D is TRBD1 (6 bases). Germline V gives CDR1 SEHNR, CDR2 FQNEAQ (reference sequence). The V and J ends lost 7 bases and 1 base respectively, with 16 bases between them. This CDR3 spans 15 amino acids. The CDR3 region is CASTSPGDNNYGYTF. The CDR3, as DNA: TGTGCCAGCACCTCACCAGGGGACAATAACTATGGCTACACCTTC.

The chain links TRBV10-3 to TRBJ1-4; TRBD1 matches at 9 bases. The CDR3 totals 15 residues. Trimming took 9 bases from V and 3 from J; bases not matched to a gene: 8. Germline lookup yields CDR1 ENHRY and CDR2 SYGVKD. DNA of the CDR3: TGTGCCATTCGGACAGGGGCGGGAGCTAATGAAAAACTGTTTTTT. This gives the protein CAIRTGAGANEKLFF.

The J gene is TRBJ2-5, the V gene TRBV4-1; 15 nucleotides align to TRBD2. J gave up 2 bases and V 0 bases, and 4 bases lay outside the gene matches. Germline V gene data show CDR1 as MGHRA and CDR2 as YSYEKL. CDR3 length: 18 residues. CDR3 coding DNA: TGCGCCAGCAGCCAAGATCTTGGACTAGCGGGGGGGCAAGAGACCCAGTACTTC. Translated: CASSQDLGLAGGQETQYF.

The J gene is TRBJ1-2, the V gene TRBV7-2, with 9 bases fitting TRBD1. The V and J ends lost 7 bases and 8 bases, in that order; junction bases with no gene match: 8. Germline-derived CDR1 and CDR2 are SGHTA and FQGNSA. The CDR3 runs 13 residues. The CDR3 sequence: CASTRTGEAGYTF. CDR3 nucleotide sequence: TGTGCCAGCACCCGGACAGGGGAGGCCGGCTACACCTTC.

This chain joins TRBV2 and TRBJ1-2; no reliable D call. Trimming removed 7 bases at V and 9 bases at J, with 12 bases between. CDR3 length equals 11 residues. Per the germline V gene, CDR1 is SNHLY and CDR2 is FYNNEI. Here the CDR3 DNA reads TGTGCCAGCATTAGCGGGAAAAGCTACACCTTC. It codes for CASISGKSYTF.

The chain employs TRBV14 and TRBJ2-7, with D possibly matching TRBD1 (6 bases). This CDR3 comprises 15 residues. Germline V gives CDR1 SGHDN, CDR2 FVKESK. V lost 0 bases and J 2 bases, leaving 11 bases between the germline ends. CDR3 coding DNA: TGTGCCAGCAGCCAAGACGCAGGGGTGCCCTACGAGCAGTACTTC. Its protein product is CASSQDAGVPYEQYF.

The chain employs TRBV7-3 and TRBJ2-1, with 7 bases that match TRBD1. CDR1 and CDR2 (germline): SGHTA, FQGTGA. Losses at the gene ends were 3 bases for V and 0 bases for J; bases not matched to a gene: 14. The CDR3 spans 19 residues. In nucleotides, the CDR3 is TGTGCCAGCAGCTTCCACCCGTACAGGGGCCACAGCTCCTACAATGAGCAGTTCTTC. It codes for CASSFHPYRGHSSYNEQFF.

V gene TRBV30 combines with J gene TRBJ1-5, with D maybe TRBD1 (6 bases). The CDR3 is made up of 14 amino acids. CDR1 is GTSNPN, CDR2 SVGIG, per germline (reference sequence). The ends were cut back, 2 bases at V and 1 base at J, with 9 bases in the middle. CDR3 in amino acids: CAWSTGQSNQPQHF. Here the CDR3 DNA reads TGTGCCTGGAGTACAGGACAGAGCAATCAGCCCCAGCATTTT. Combining the CDR3 with reference TRBV30 and TRBJ1-5 gives the whole variable domain SQTIHQWPATLVQPVGSPLSLECTVEGTSNPNLYWYRQAAGRGLQLLFYSVGIGQISSEVPQNLSASRPQDRQFILSSKKLLLSDSGFYLCAWSTGQSNQPQHFGDGTRLSIL.

This clone was seen just once. The chain recombines TRBV12-5 with TRBJ2-5; 12 nucleotides line up with TRBD2. The V gene's germline CDR1 is LGHNT and CDR2 FRNRAP. The J segment lost 5 bases and the V segment lost 6 bases, leaving 7 bases of the junction unmatched. There are 15 residues in the CDR3. The CDR3 coding sequence is TGTGCTAGTGGGGCTAGCGGGGGGGCGCTCGAGACCCAGTACTTC. Protein sequence: CASGASGGALETQYF. The entire variable domain, with the rest obtained from reference TRBV12-5 and TRBJ2-5, is as follows: DARVTQTPRHKVTEMGQEVTMRCQPILGHNTVFWYRQTMMQGLELLAYFRNRAPLDDSGMPKDRFSAEMPDATLATLKIQPSEPRDSAVYFCASGASGGALETQYFGPGTRLLVL.

This clone was counted once. The J gene is TRBJ1-4, the V gene TRBV7-9, with 7 bases that match TRBD1. Germline V CDR1 and CDR2: SEHNR, FQNEAQ (reference sequence). V shed 2 bases, J shed 6 bases, and the junction held 12 bases outside the gene matches. CDR3 length: 17 amino acids. The CDR3 reads CASSLRAGGGAYEKLFF. The CDR3 coding sequence is TGTGCCAGCAGCTTACGAGCCGGAGGGGGCGCGTATGAAAAACTGTTTTTT.

V is TRBV24-1 and J is TRBJ1-2; 10 nucleotides agree with TRBD1. Germline-derived CDR1 and CDR2 are KGHDR and SFDVKD. J lost 8 bases, V lost 3 bases, and 14 bases had no gene match. CDR3 length: 17 residues. The CDR3 loop is CATSDTAGQTGGQGYTF. The CDR3 DNA reads TGTGCCACCAGTGATACTGCGGGGCAGACAGGGGGCCAGGGCTACACCTTC.

V usage is TRBV11-2 and J usage is TRBJ2-2; the D gene is possibly TRBD1 (5 bases). The CDR3 is 16 residues long. Germline CDR1 reads SGHAT; CDR2 reads FQNNGV. Trimming took off 1 base at V and 6 bases at J, with 15 bases between the two ends. CDR3 in DNA: TGTGCCAGCAGCTTAGTCGACCAGGGATACTCCGGGGAGCTGTTTTTT. The encoded protein is CASSLVDQGYSGELFF.

The CDR3: CASSPQGYGYTF. The CDR3 nucleotides read TGTGCCAGCAGTCCACAGGGCTATGGCTACACCTTC. The chain couples TRBV2 to TRBJ1-2; D may be TRBD1 (6 bases). The CDR3 sequence is 12 residues long. Germline loops: CDR1 SNHLY, CDR2 FYNNEI. V was clipped by 5 bases and J by 4 bases, with 8 bases between them.